Listed below are T cell receptor beta chains from one sample, sequenced in a study of cytomegalovirus exposure and HLA in healthy donors. Here immunoSEQ multiplex PCR was the method, and the copy in TCRdb shows in-frame clones only, minus some. The top ten hold roughly 0.71% of the sample, which has roughly 100,000 clones, around 82% seen once. The specimen sequenced was PBMCs. These receptors were obtained from a woman in her fifties or sixties in good health and CMV-seronegative. Both conserved end residues are part of each CDR3. The D gene is left open where the match is weak. Part of the rows lack a size; the others show once, few, many or a class for expanded clones.

J | V | size | D | DNA | CDR3
TRBJ2-3 | TRBV4-3 | . | TRBD2 | TGCGCCAGCAGCCAAGATCGGACTAGCGGGGGAGATACGCAGTATTTT | CASSQDRTSGGDTQYF
TRBJ1-4 | TRBV7-2 | . | . | TGTGCCAGCAGCTCGGGACTCACCGGAGAAAAACTGTTTTTT | CASSSGLTGEKLFF
TRBJ2-7 | TRBV29-1 | . | TRBD2 | TGCAGCGTGCCGGGGAGGGGCACCTACGAGCAGTACTTC | CSVPGRGTYEQYF
TRBJ1-2 | TRBV6-5 | once | TRBD1 | TGTGCCAGCAGTCCCGGGGACAGTAGAGGCTACACCTTC | CASSPGDSRGYTF
TRBJ1-2 | TRBV28 | . | TRBD1 | TGTGCCAGCAGCCCTCCGGGACAGGCATATGGCTACACCTTC | CASSPPGQAYGYTF
TRBJ1-5 | TRBV29-1 | . | TRBD1 | TGCAGCGTTGGGACAGGTCGGGATCAGCCCCAGCATTTT | CSVGTGRDQPQHF
TRBJ2-7 | TRBV7-2 | . | TRBD2 | TGTGCCAGCAGCTTAGTTGCGGGAGACGAGCAGTACTTC | CASSLVAGDEQYF
TRBJ2-7 | TRBV6-5 | . | . | TGTGCCAGCAGTTACAGCCTTACAGGGTACTCCTACGAGCAGTACTTC | CASSYSLTGYSYEQYF
TRBJ1-2 | TRBV19 | . | TRBD1 | TGTGCCAGTAGTACCCTCGGGACAGGGGGCTATGGCTACACCTTC | CASSTLGTGGYGYTF
TRBJ2-7 | TRBV13 | . | . | TGTGCCAGCAGCTTAGGGGGGTGGGATCGGGGACACTACGAGCAGTACTTC | CASSLGGWDRGHYEQYF
TRBJ1-2 | TRBV4-1 | . | TRBD1 | TGCGCCAGCAGCCCAAGGGACAGGGGGGGCTATGGCTACACCTTC | CASSPRDRGGYGYTF
TRBJ2-1 | TRBV5-1 | . | TRBD2 | TGCGCCAGCTCCCCAGGGCTAGCGGGGAATGAGCAGTTCTTC | CASSPGLAGNEQFF
TRBJ2-5 | TRBV19 | . | TRBD2 | TGTGCCAGTAGTCCTCAGAGGACTAGCGGGAGGGTCCTACGAGAGACCCAGTACTTC | CASSPQRTSGRVLRETQYF
TRBJ2-5 | TRBV27 | . | . | TGTGCCACCGCATTGTCCCGTGTGAGCCAAGAGACCCAGTACTTC | CATALSRVSQETQYF
TRBJ1-3 | TRBV28 | . | . | TGTGCCAGCATCTGGGGAGGGGGTCGGGGGACCATATATTTT | CASIWGGGRGTIYF
TRBJ2-7 | TRBV4-3 | . | TRBD1 | TGCGCCAGCAGCCCCGGACAGGCTTCGAGCTCCTACGAGCAGTACTTC | CASSPGQASSSYEQYF
TRBJ2-7 | TRBV7-9 | . | TRBD1 | TGTGCCAGCAGCTTAGCGCCGGGGACAGGGTCCTACGAGCAGTACTTC | CASSLAPGTGSYEQYF
TRBJ2-7 | TRBV6-6 | . | . | TGTGCCAGCAGTTCTTTACGACCGGGGAGCTCCTACGAGCAGTACTTC | CASSSLRPGSSYEQYF
TRBJ2-7 | TRBV5-1 | few | . | TGCGCCAGCAGCTTGGGGAGGGCCCTACCTCCGGGAGAGCAGTACTTC | CASSLGRALPPGEQYF
TRBJ2-7 | TRBV4-1 | . | TRBD1 | TGCGCCAGCAGCCAAGAGGACAGGAGCTCCTACGAGCAGTACTTC | CASSQEDRSSYEQYF
TRBJ2-7 | TRBV7-8 | . | TRBD1 | TGTGCCAGCAGCTTAGAATGGGACAGGGCAAACGAGCAGTACTTC | CASSLEWDRANEQYF
TRBJ1-5 | TRBV19 | . | . | TGTGCCAGTAGTTCAGGGAGGGGGCAGCCCCAGCATTTT | CASSSGRGQPQHF
TRBJ1-2 | TRBV7-2 | few | . | TGTGCCAGCAGCTTATACCGGTTACTTAATGGCTACACCTTC | CASSLYRLLNGYTF
TRBJ1-2 | TRBV15 | . | TRBD1 | TGTGCCACCAGCAGAGCTGGGACAGGGCTGGGGTATGGCTACACCTTC | CATSRAGTGLGYGYTF
TRBJ2-5 | TRBV5-6 | . | TRBD2 | TGTGCCAGCAGCAGCGGACTAGCGGGAGGGAAAGAGACCCAGTACTTC | CASSSGLAGGKETQYF
TRBJ1-2 | TRBV7-8 | . | . | TGTGCCAGCAGCTTAGGGGGCAACTATGGCTACACCTTC | CASSLGGNYGYTF
TRBJ1-5 | TRBV28 | . | TRBD1 | TGTGCCAGCACCGTATCAGGGGGCCAGCCCCAGCATTTT | CASTVSGGQPQHF
TRBJ1-2 | TRBV9 | . | TRBD1 | TGTGCCAGCAGCACCTCGAGTACCGTCGACAGGGGGCAAGGCTACACCTTC | CASSTSSTVDRGQGYTF
TRBJ1-1 | TRBV28 | . | TRBD1 | TGTGCCAGCAGTACTTCCGGGACAGGGAACACTGAAGCTTTCTTT | CASSTSGTGNTEAFF
TRBJ2-2 | TRBV27 | . | TRBD1 | TGTGCCAGCAGACTCGGGACAGGTGGGAACACCGGGGAGCTGTTTTTT | CASRLGTGGNTGELFF
TRBJ1-2 | TRBV6-1 | . | . | TGTGCCAGCAGTGAAGGCGGGGTTGGCTACACCTTC | CASSEGGVGYTF
TRBJ1-5 | TRBV15 | . | . | TGTGCCACCAGCAGTTGGCTTAATCAGCCCCAGCATTTT | CATSSWLNQPQHF
TRBJ1-4 | TRBV7-9 | . | . | TGTGCCAGCAGCTTAGTCGGACAGCCTGAAAAACTGTTTTTT | CASSLVGQPEKLFF
TRBJ1-1 | TRBV5-6 | few | TRBD1 | TGTGCCAGCACCCTCGACAGGGGGGTTCGTCGGCCTGAAGCTTTCTTT | CASTLDRGVRRPEAFF
TRBJ2-7 | TRBV13 | . | . | TGTGCCAGCAGCCCCGCGGGGCGTAGGGGCTACGAGCAGTACTTC | CASSPAGRRGYEQYF
TRBJ1-5 | TRBV5-1 | . | . | TGCGCCAGCAGCTTGAGCGCCGGCCAGCCCCAGCATTTT | CASSLSAGQPQHF
TRBJ2-7 | TRBV30 | . | . | TGTGCCTGGAGTGACTCCTCCTACGAGCAGTACTTC | CAWSDSSYEQYF
TRBJ2-7 | TRBV30 | . | TRBD2 | TGTGCCTGGAGTGGACTAGCGCTGAATGGCGAGCAGTACTTC | CAWSGLALNGEQYF
TRBJ1-6 | TRBV27 | . | TRBD1 | TGTGCCAGCACCCCGACAGGGAAAACCTCACCCCTCCACTTT | CASTPTGKTSPLHF
TRBJ1-1 | TRBV2 | . | . | TGTGCCAGCAGCGGGGGGCGAACTGAAGCTTTCTTT | CASSGGRTEAFF
TRBJ2-3 | TRBV9 | . | . | TGTGCCAGCAGCGTAGCTAGCACAGATACGCAGTATTTT | CASSVASTDTQYF
TRBJ1-2 | TRBV19 | . | . | TGTGCCAGTAGTCCACAGGGCCACTATGGCTACACCTTC | CASSPQGHYGYTF
TRBJ2-3 | TRBV25-1 | few | TRBD2 | TGTGCCAGCAGTGACAGCGGGAGGGCCGGAGATACGCAGTATTTT | CASSDSGRAGDTQYF
TRBJ1-4 | TRBV6-6 | . | . | TGTGCCAGCAGTTACTCTAAGGGAGTCACTAATGAAAAACTGTTTTTT | CASSYSKGVTNEKLFF
TRBJ1-1 | TRBV10-3 | . | TRBD1 | TGTGCCAGCACCCCAGGGGGCACTGAAGCTTTCTTT | CASTPGGTEAFF
TRBJ1-2 | TRBV5-6 | . | TRBD1 | TGTGCCAGCGGATTGGGTCAAATGGACAGGAGGCTAAGGGGCTACACCTTC | CASGLGQMDRRLRGYTF
TRBJ1-1 | TRBV29-1 | . | . | TGCAGCGTTGTGACCGCAGGGGTAGTGAACACTGAAGCTTTCTTT | CSVVTAGVVNTEAFF